The text below deals with one T cell receptor (beta chain). This clonotype was observed many times. It has no known antigen specificity. There are no base qualities to consult, and no much larger clone falls within one base. This record belongs to a study of spatial heterogeneity in lung cancer (dated by TCRdb to the late 2010s). Regarding the complete study: Beta-chain transcripts were consistently detected in greater numbers than alpha-chain transcripts, which likely reflects a higher abundance of beta-chain transcripts. In tumor regions, TCR transcript counts showed a strong correlation with a T cell transcriptional module score from matched bulk RNA-seq. In the raw uncorrected reads, each unique combination of TCR and UMI appeared on average more than ten times. In non-small cell lung cancer, the study quantitatively compared TCR alpha and beta repertoires across several tumor regions, matched nontumor lung, and blood. Nonsynonymous mutation counts, determined by whole-exome sequencing of tumor tissue, were related to TCR repertoire features. Both alpha and beta chains were TCR-sequenced in samples taken at surgery, namely 220 tumor regions, around 70 matched nontumor lung samples and some 53 PBMC samples.

The time point label for this specimen denotes: sample taken at primary tumor resection. Samples were obtained from approximately 70 patients with early-stage, untreated non-small cell lung cancer from the lung TRACERx cohort. Whole RNA extracted from tumor and nontumor lung tissue, or from cryopreserved PBMC samples, was used for TCR sequencing without cell sorting. Only patients with enough RNA available from two or more tumor regions were chosen for TCR sequencing. Before being selected, tumor and adjacent nontumor lung specimens were reviewed by a lung pathologist. The library was prepared using 5' RACE. The listed sequencing device is NextSeq 500. The TCR library protocol attached a unique molecular identifier to each TCR cDNA molecule to allow correction of PCR and sequencing errors. As for the authors' bioinformatics: TCR identification, UMI-based error correction and CDR3 extraction were performed with Decombinator tools. Expanded TCRs were defined as those above a frequency of 2 per 1,000, corresponding to the top 1% of the tumor frequency distribution. Expanded tumor TCRs were classed as regional if statistically deemed absent (corrected P<0.05) from at least one tumor region, otherwise ubiquitous. Rényi diversity was computed with the R vegan package after subsampling each repertoire 100 times to 5,000 TCRs. CDR3 similarity networks were constructed using string-kernel similarity of amino acid triplets, with links drawn between CDR3s whose pairwise similarity was above 0.82. TCRdb reanalyzed the raw reads on its own, using fastp at Q25 for trimming and MiXCR for clone calling, and kept in-frame beta chains. CDR3 protein sequences are deduplicated, and each keeps its most common genes and DNA. TCRdb's processing, not the study's, gives the V and J calls here. Recorded for this sample are around 9,800 distinct CDR3 sequences; approximately 7.2% of them occurred a single time. The top ten clonotypes cover about 22% of the sample.

Overall study outcomes, separate from this receptor: Confirming at a functional level the hypothesis that regional TCRs recognize regional mutations was considered to require additional single-cell paired TCR alpha and beta sequencing. A correlation was observed between the number of expanded intratumoral alpha and beta TCRs and the tumor nonsynonymous mutation count. Counts of ubiquitous and regional expanded TCRs were found to correlate with counts of ubiquitous and regional nonsynonymous mutations, respectively. TCR-seq coverage of tumor T cells was estimated at only roughly 6.6% for alpha chains and around 13% for beta chains.

Sequenced material: lung tumor tissue, taken at surgery. This receptor was taken from a female donor with early-stage non-small cell lung cancer.

CDR3 region: CASSQYSGNQPQHF. The sequenced DNA is TGCGCCAGCAGCCAATACTCAGGGAATCAGCCCCAGCATTTT. The chain joins TRBV4-1 to TRBJ1-5, with a weak D call of TRBD1 (5 bases match). The germline V gene yields MGHRA for CDR1 and YSYEKL for CDR2. The V and J ends are trimmed by 2 bases and 4 bases, leaving 9 bases between them. The CDR3 holds 14 amino acids from the cysteine to the phenylalanine. Left in the record is the CDR3 DNA by itself, 42 bases read in frame from the first base.